This entry is about one T cell receptor beta chain. Its antigen is undetermined. CDR1 is MNHEY, CDR2 SVGAGI, per germline. Trimming removed 2 bases from V and 4 bases from J; junction bases left unmatched: 7. This CDR3 spans 15 amino acids. This sample stems from a study of cytomegalovirus exposure and HLA in healthy donors. Overall study findings and caveats: Per a later analysis, HLA-associated TCR beta chains showed more clonal expansion than other, equally common TCR beta chains. A few CMV-associated chains proved CMV antigen-specific in vitro. Immune exposure was documented only through CMV serostatus.

13 Jbeta primers and 60 Vbeta primers were used for the PCR. Assay used: immunoSEQ multiplex PCR; TCRdb lists only in-frame clones, some missing. Of around 94,000 clones listed, around 78% are singletons. This sequence joins TRBV6-5 and TRBJ1-2, with 7 bases fitting TRBD1. The specimen sequenced was PBMCs. This receptor was obtained from a woman aged 35 to 49 in good health and CMV-seropositive. The CDR3 spells CASSYLGGSFYGYTF. CDR3 coding DNA: TGTGCCAGCAGTTACCTAGGGGGCTCTTTCTATGGCTACACCTTC.